What follows are 12 T cell receptor beta chains derived from one specimen sequenced in a study of T cell responses to AZD1222 COVID-19 vaccine. The data were produced by immunoSEQ multiplex PCR, yet TCRdb's version contains in-frame clones alone and is incomplete. Of about 120,000 clones in the sample, around 89% were seen once. Sequenced material: peripheral blood, taken on day 0 of AZD1222 vaccination. These receptors originate from an adult in good health.

V gene TRBV4-1 combines with J gene TRBJ2-3; D remains unclear. The length of the CDR3 is 14 residues. Per germline, CDR1 MGHRA and CDR2 YSYEKL. V was trimmed by 4 bases and J by 7 bases, leaving 15 bases between them. DNA for the CDR3: TGCGCCAGCAGCCTGGACGGCCCCCGAAATACGCAGTATTTT. Translating it yields CASSLDGPRNTQYF.

V and J are TRBV4-3 and TRBJ1-1; no reliable D call. The CDR3 totals 13 residues. Trimming removed 0 bases from V and 8 bases from J, with 10 bases in between. Germline V gene data show CDR1 as LGHNA and CDR2 as YSLEER. The CDR3 nucleotides read TGCGCCAGCAGCCAAGATCCGCTTTCCGAAGCTTTCTTT. Translation gives CASSQDPLSEAFF.

The genes are TRBV18 and TRBJ1-2, with D possibly being TRBD1 (6 bases). Germline V CDR1 and CDR2: KGHSH, LQKENI. This CDR3 has 14 residues. The germline V and J ends were trimmed by 3 bases and 5 bases, with 13 bases remaining between them. CDR3 region: CASSPVGGAYGYTF. The CDR3 DNA reads as TGTGCCAGCTCACCCGTAGGGGGGGCTTATGGCTACACCTTC.

The V and J genes are TRBV20-1 and TRBJ1-2; 7 positions agree with TRBD1. The CDR3 has 11 amino acids. The V gene end was trimmed by 2 bases and the J gene end by 8 bases; junction bases not matched to a gene: 2. Germline CDR1 and CDR2: DFQATT and SNEGSKA (reference sequence). Here the CDR3 reads CSARPGGGYTF. The CDR3 DNA is TGCAGTGCTAGACCAGGGGGAGGCTACACCTTC.

J is TRBJ2-1 and V is TRBV11-3; 7 bases line up with TRBD2. The CDR3 has 17 residues. The germline CDR1 and CDR2 sequences are SGHNT and YENEEA. The trim removed 0 bases at V and 5 bases at J, leaving 10 bases unmatched. The CDR3 DNA sequence: TGTGCCAGCAGCTTAGATCAGGGCGGGAGCGTAAACAATGAGCAGTTCTTC. Translation: CASSLDQGGSVNNEQFF.

The chain has TRBV19 and TRBJ1-5; D gene unclear. The CDR3 sequence is 12 residues long. V was cut by 3 bases and J by 8 bases, with 8 bases left in between. The germline V gene encodes CDR1 LNHDA and CDR2 SQIVND (reference sequence). CDR3 sequence (DNA): TGTGCCAGTAGTATGGTGCGGGAGCCCCAGCATTTT. Protein sequence: CASSMVREPQHF. The whole variable domain, filled in from reference TRBV19 and TRBJ1-5, reads DGGITQSPKYLFRKEGQNVTLSCEQNLNHDAMYWYRQDPGQGLRLIYYSQIVNDFQKGDIAEGYSVSREKKESFPLTVTSAQKNPTAFYLCASSMVREPQHFGDGTRLSIL.

V gene TRBV7-2 combines with J gene TRBJ2-7, with D perhaps TRBD1 (6 bases). Germline V gives CDR1 SGHTA, CDR2 FQGNSA. V was trimmed by 5 bases and J by 1 base, leaving 15 bases between them. CDR3 length equals 15 residues. CDR3 sequence: CASSRLGDNSYEQYF. The CDR3 coding sequence is TGTGCCAGCAGCCGGTTGGGGGACAATTCCTACGAGCAGTACTTC.

This chain uses TRBV19 with TRBJ2-1; D is perhaps TRBD2 (7 bases). The CDR3 is 14 residues long. Germline CDR1 LNHDA, CDR2 SQIVND (reference sequence). Trimming stripped 0 bases from V and 10 bases from J, with 13 bases between. In DNA form, the CDR3 reads TGTGCCAGTAGTATAGATGGGGGGGGCCGCGAGCAGTTCTTC. Its protein is CASSIDGGGREQFF.

The V call is TRBV9, the J call TRBJ2-1; 9 bases match TRBD2. J lost 9 bases, V lost 2 bases, and 6 bases had no gene match. Germline loops: CDR1 SGDLS, CDR2 YYNGEE. The CDR3 consists of 14 residues. CDR3 in DNA: TGTGCCAGCAGCGTTGGCGGGAGGGCCTTTGAGCAGTTCTTC. Amino acid sequence: CASSVGGRAFEQFF. Drawing the rest from reference TRBV9 and TRBJ2-1, the complete variable domain is DSGVTQTPKHLITATGQRVTLRCSPRSGDLSVYWYQQSLDQGLQFLIQYYNGEERAKGNILERFSAQQFPDLHSELNLSSLELGDSALYFCASSVGGRAFEQFFGPGTRLTVL.

J is TRBJ1-2 and V is TRBV12-3 or TRBV12-4, with no clear D. This CDR3 comprises 10 residues. V gave up 6 bases and J gave up 4 bases, with 3 bases separating them. The CDR3 loop reads CASSSYGYTF. As DNA, the CDR3 is TGTGCCAGCAGCAGCTATGGCTACACCTTC.

The V and J genes are TRBV19 and TRBJ2-2, with 7 bases lining up with TRBD2. CDR1 and CDR2 (germline): LNHDA, SQIVND (reference sequence). The CDR3 extends over 16 amino acids. The V gene end was trimmed by 6 bases and the J gene end by 2 bases; junction bases not matched to a gene: 9. CDR3 in DNA: TGTGCCAGTAGGCCGGTTGGGACTACCAACACCGGGGAGCTGTTTTTT. It translates to CASRPVGTTNTGELFF. The variable domain in full, completed from reference TRBV19 and TRBJ2-2, reads DGGITQSPKYLFRKEGQNVTLSCEQNLNHDAMYWYRQDPGQGLRLIYYSQIVNDFQKGDIAEGYSVSREKKESFPLTVTSAQKNPTAFYLCASRPVGTTNTGELFFGEGSRLTVL.

The chain carries TRBV29-1 and TRBJ2-5, with a tentative D call TRBD2 (6 bases). V lost 5 bases and J 4 bases, leaving 17 bases between the germline ends. CDR3 length: 14 residues. Germline CDR1 reads SQVTM; CDR2 reads ANQGSEA. In nucleotides, the CDR3 is TGCAGCGTTCTTAGCGGACTAACCGGAGAGACCCAGTACTTC. Translation: CSVLSGLTGETQYF.